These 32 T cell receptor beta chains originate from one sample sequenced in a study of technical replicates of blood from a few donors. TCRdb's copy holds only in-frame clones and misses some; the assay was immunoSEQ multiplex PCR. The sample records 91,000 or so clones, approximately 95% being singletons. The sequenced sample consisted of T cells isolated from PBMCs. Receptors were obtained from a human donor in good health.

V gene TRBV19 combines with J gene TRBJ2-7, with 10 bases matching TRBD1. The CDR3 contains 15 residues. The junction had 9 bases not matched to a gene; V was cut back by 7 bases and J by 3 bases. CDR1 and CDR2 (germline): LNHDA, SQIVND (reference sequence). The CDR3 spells CASKAAGQGLYEQYF. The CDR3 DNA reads TGTGCCAGTAAGGCTGCGGGACAGGGGCTCTACGAGCAGTACTTC.

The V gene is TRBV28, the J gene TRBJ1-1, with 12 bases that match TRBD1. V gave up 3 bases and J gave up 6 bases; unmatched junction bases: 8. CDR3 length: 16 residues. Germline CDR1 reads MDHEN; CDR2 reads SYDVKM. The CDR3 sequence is CASSLGQGAPKPEAFF. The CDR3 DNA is TGTGCCAGCAGTTTGGGACAGGGGGCGCCGAAACCTGAAGCTTTCTTT.

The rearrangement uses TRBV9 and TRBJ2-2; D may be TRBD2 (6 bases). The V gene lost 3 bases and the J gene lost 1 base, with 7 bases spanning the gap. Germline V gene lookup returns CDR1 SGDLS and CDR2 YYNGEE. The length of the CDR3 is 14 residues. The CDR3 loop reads CASSAGRNTGELFF. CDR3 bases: TGTGCCAGCAGCGCCGGGAGGAACACCGGGGAGCTGTTTTTT.

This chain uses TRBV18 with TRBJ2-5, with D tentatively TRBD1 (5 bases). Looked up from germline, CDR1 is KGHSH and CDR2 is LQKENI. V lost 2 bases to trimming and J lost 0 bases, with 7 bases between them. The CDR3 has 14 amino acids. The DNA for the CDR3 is TGTGCCAGCTCACCAGGCAGGGACCAAGAGACCCAGTACTTC. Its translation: CASSPGRDQETQYF.

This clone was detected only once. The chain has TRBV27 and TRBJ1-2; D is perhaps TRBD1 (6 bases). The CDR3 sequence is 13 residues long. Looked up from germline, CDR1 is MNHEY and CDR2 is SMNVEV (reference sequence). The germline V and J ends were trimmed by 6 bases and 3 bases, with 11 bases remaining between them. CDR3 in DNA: TGTGCCAGCAGGGACACAGGGTACTATGGCTACACCTTC. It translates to CASRDTGYYGYTF.

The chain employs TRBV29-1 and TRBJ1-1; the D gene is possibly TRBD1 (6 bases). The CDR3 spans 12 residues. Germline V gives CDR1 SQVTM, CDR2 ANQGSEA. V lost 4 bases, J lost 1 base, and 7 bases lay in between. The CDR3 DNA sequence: TGCAGCGTTGCAGGGGCGAACACTGAAGCTTTCTTT. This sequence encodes CSVAGANTEAFF. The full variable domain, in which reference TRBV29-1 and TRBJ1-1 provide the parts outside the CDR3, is SAVISQKPSRDICQRGTSLTIQCQVDSQVTMMFWYRQQPGQSLTLIATANQGSEATYESGFVIDKFPISRPNLTFSTLTVSNMSPEDSSIYLCSVAGANTEAFFGQGTRLTVV.

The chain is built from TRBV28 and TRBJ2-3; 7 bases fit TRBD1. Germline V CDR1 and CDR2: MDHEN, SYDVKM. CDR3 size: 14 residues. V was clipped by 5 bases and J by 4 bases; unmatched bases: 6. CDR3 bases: TGTGCCAGCAGTAAAACAGGGGTACCAGATACGCAGTATTTT. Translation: CASSKTGVPDTQYF.

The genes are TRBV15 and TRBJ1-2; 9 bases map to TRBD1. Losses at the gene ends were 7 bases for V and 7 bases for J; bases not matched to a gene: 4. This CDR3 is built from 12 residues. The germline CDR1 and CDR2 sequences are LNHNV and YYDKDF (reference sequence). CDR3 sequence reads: CATIGTGSGYTF. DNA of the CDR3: TGTGCCACCATAGGGACAGGGTCTGGCTACACCTTC.

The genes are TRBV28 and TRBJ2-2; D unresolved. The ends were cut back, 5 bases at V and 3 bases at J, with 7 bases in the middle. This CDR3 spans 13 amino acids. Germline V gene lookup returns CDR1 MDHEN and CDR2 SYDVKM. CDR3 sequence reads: CASSLIDTGELFF. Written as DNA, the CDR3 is TGTGCCAGCAGTCTCATAGACACCGGGGAGCTGTTTTTT.

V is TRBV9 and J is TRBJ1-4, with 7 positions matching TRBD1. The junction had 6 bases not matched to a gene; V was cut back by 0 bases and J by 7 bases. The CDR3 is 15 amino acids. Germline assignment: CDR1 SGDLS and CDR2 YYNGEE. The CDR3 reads CASSVGTGRGEKLFF. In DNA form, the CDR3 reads TGTGCCAGCAGCGTAGGGACAGGTCGGGGTGAAAAACTGTTTTTT.

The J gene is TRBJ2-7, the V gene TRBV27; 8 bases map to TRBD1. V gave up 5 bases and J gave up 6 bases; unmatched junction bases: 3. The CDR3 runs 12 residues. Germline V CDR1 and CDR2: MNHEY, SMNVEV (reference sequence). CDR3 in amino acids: CASSATGGEQYF. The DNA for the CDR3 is TGTGCCAGCAGTGCCACAGGGGGCGAGCAGTACTTC.

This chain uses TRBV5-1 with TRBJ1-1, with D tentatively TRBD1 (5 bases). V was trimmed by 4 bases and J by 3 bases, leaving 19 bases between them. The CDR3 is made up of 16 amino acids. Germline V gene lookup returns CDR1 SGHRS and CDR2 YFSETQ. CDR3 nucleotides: TGCGCCAGCAGCCTCGGAGGTATGGGGGGGGACACTGAAGCTTTCTTT. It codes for CASSLGGMGGDTEAFF.

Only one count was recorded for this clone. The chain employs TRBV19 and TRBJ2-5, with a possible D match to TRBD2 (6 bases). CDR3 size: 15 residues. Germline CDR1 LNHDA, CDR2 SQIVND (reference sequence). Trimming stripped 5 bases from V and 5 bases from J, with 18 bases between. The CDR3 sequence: CASSPGLLTSETQYF. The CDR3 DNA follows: TGTGCCAGTAGTCCGGGACTTCTTACTTCGGAGACCCAGTACTTC.

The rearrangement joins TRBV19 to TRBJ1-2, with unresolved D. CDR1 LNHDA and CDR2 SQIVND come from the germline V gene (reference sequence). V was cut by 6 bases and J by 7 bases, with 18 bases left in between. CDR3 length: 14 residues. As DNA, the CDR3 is TGTGCCAGTAGGGATGGAGGGCTCGATGCTGGCTACACCTTC. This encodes CASRDGGLDAGYTF.

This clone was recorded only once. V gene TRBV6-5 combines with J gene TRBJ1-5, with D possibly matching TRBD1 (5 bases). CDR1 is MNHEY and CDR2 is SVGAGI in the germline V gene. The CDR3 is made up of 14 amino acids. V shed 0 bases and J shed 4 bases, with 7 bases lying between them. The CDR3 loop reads CASSYSTANQPQHF. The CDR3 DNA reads TGTGCCAGCAGTTACTCGACAGCAAATCAGCCCCAGCATTTT.

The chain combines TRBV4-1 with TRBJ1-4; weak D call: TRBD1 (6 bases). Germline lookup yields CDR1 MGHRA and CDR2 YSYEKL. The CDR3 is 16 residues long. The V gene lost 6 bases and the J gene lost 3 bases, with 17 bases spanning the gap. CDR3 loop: CASRQLQGIANEKLFF. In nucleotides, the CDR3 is TGCGCCAGCAGGCAATTACAGGGTATCGCTAATGAAAAACTGTTTTTT.

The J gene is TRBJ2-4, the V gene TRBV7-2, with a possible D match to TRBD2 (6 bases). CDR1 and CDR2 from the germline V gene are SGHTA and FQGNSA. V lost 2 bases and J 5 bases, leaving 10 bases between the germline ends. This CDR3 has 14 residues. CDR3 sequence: CASSLIAAENIQYF. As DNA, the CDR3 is TGTGCCAGCAGCTTAATAGCGGCCGAAAACATTCAGTACTTC.

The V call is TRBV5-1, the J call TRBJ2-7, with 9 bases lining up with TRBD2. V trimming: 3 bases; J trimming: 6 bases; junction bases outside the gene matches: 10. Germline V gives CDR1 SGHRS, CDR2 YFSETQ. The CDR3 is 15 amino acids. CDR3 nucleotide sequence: TGCGCCAGCAGCTCCTATTTAGCGGGAGAAGGCGAGCAGTACTTC. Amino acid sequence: CASSSYLAGEGEQYF.

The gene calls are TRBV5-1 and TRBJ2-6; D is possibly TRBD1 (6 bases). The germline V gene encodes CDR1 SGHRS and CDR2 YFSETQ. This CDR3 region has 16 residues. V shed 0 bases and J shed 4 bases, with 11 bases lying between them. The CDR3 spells CASSLGAGAGANVLTF. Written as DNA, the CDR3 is TGCGCCAGCAGCTTGGGGGCAGGGGCAGGGGCCAACGTCCTGACTTTC.

CDR3 region: CASSPLAGGGELFF. DNA of the CDR3: TGTGCCAGCAGTCCGCTAGCGGGTGGCGGGGAGCTGTTTTTT. The chain has TRBV7-9 and TRBJ2-2, with 8 nucleotides matching TRBD2. After removal of 6 bases from V and 7 bases from J, the junction contained 7 bases not matched to a gene. The germline CDR1 and CDR2 sequences are SEHNR and FQNEAQ (reference sequence). This CDR3 contains 14 residues.

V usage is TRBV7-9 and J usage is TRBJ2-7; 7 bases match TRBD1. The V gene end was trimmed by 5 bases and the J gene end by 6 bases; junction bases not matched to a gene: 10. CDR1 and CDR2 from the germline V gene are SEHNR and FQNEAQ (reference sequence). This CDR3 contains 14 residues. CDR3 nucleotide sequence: TGTGCCAGCAGCACACAGGGGTCGATGGTCGAGCAGTACTTC. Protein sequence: CASSTQGSMVEQYF.

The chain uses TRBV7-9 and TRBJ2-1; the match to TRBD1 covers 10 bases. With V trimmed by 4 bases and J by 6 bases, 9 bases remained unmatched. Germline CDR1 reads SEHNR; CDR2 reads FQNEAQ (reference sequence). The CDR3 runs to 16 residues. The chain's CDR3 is CASSSNPWTGGNEQFF. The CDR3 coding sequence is TGTGCCAGCAGCTCTAACCCGTGGACAGGGGGCAATGAGCAGTTCTTC.

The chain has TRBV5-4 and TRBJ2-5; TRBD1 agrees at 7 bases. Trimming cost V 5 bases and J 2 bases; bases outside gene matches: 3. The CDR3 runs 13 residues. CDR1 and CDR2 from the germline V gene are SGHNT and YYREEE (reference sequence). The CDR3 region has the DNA TGTGCCAGCAGGGTACAGGGGCAAGAGACCCAGTACTTC. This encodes CASRVQGQETQYF.

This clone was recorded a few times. CDR3 DNA: TGTGCCAGCAGTCAGGGGGTAACTGAAGCTTTCTTT. Amino acid sequence: CASSQGVTEAFF. The chain links TRBV6-5 to TRBJ1-1; 7 bases are shared with TRBD1. This CDR3 spans 12 amino acids. With 5 bases clipped from V and 5 bases from J, the junction kept 2 bases outside the gene matches. Germline-derived CDR1 and CDR2 are MNHEY and SVGAGI.

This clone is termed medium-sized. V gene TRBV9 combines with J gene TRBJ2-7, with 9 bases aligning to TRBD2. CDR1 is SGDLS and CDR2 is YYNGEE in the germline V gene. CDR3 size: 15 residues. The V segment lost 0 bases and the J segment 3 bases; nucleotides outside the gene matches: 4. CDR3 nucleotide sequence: TGTGCCAGCAGCGTAGCTGGCGGGGGGGGCTACGAGCAGTACTTC. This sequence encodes CASSVAGGGGYEQYF.

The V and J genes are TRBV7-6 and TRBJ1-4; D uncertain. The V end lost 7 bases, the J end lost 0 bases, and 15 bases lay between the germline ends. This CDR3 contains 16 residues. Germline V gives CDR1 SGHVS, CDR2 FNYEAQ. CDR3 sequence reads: CASTPGVAATNEKLFF. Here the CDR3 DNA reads TGTGCCAGCACGCCCGGGGTTGCGGCAACTAATGAAAAACTGTTTTTT.

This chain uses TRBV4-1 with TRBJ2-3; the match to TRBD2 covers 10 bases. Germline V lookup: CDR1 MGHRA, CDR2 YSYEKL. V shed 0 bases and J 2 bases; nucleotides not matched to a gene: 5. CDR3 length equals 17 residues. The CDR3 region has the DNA TGCGCCAGCAGCCAAGACGGAACTAGCGGGACCACAGATACGCAGTATTTT. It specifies CASSQDGTSGTTDTQYF.

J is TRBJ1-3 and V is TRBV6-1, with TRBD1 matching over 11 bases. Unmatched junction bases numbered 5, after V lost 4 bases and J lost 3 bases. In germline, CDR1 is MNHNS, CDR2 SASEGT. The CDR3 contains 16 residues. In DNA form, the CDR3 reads TGTGCCAGCAGTGGGACCGGGACAGGGGGTGGAAACACCATATATTTT. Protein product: CASSGTGTGGGNTIYF.

The DNA of the CDR3 is TGCGCCAGCAGCTTGGGTCGTAGCGGGACCGGCACAGATACGCAGTATTTT. It translates to CASSLGRSGTGTDTQYF. V gene TRBV5-1 combines with J gene TRBJ2-3, with 8 positions matching TRBD2. The CDR3 is made up of 17 amino acids. V gave up 0 bases and J gave up 1 base; unmatched junction bases: 7. The germline gives CDR1 SGHRS, CDR2 YFSETQ.

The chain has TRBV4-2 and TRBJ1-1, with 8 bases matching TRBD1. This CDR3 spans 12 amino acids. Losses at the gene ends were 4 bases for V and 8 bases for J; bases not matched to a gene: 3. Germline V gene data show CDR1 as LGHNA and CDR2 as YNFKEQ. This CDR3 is CASSRTGSEAFF. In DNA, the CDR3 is TGTGCCAGCAGCCGGACAGGGTCAGAAGCTTTCTTT.

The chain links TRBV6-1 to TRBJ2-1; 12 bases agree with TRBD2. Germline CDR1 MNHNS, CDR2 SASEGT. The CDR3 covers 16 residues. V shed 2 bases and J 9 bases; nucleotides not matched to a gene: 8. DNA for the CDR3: TGTGCCAGCAGTGAATGGCGACTAGCGGGAGAGGGTGAGCAGTTCTTC. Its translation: CASSEWRLAGEGEQFF.

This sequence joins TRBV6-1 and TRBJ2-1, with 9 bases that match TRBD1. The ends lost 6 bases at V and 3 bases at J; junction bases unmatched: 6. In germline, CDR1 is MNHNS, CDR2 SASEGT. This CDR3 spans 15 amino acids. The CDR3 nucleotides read TGTGCCAGCAGCTCGAGGGACAGGGTCTACAATGAGCAGTTCTTC. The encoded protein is CASSSRDRVYNEQFF.